Below are 2 T cell receptor beta chains sequenced from a single sample in a study of CD8+CD57+ T cells in acquired aplastic anemia (dated by TCRdb to the late 2010s). Sequencing relied on an Illumina HiSeq 2000. Genomic DNA was used as template for profiling of TCR beta VDJ combinations and CDR3 sequences. TCRdb took the public reads, trimmed them with fastp at Q25, ran MiXCR for clone calling and kept in-frame beta chains. CDR3 protein duplicates are merged, each entry listing the most common genes and DNA. Counted in this sample were 300,000 or so distinct CDR3 sequences; 55% to 65% of them appeared once. 7% to 9% of the sample belongs to the ten largest clones. The sample comprised sorted CD4+, CD8+, or CD8+CD57+ T cells (not recorded which) from PBMCs. Receptors originate from a human donor with severe aplastic anemia or a healthy control (not recorded which).

This clonotype was found many times. V usage is TRBV7-9 and J usage is TRBJ2-2, with D possibly matching TRBD1 (5 bases). Per germline, CDR1 SEHNR and CDR2 FQNEAQ (reference sequence). The CDR3 loop spans 14 amino acids. V lost 5 bases and J lost 4, with 11 bases in between. CDR3 in amino acids: CASSAGLGTGELFF. The CDR3 bases are TGTGCCAGCAGCGCAGGGTTGGGCACCGGGGAGCTGTTTTTT.

This chain uses TRBV5-4 with TRBJ2-2; D is ambiguous. The germline gives CDR1 SGHNT, CDR2 YYREEE (reference sequence). V was clipped by 1 base and J by 8 bases, with 15 bases between them. The CDR3 sequence is 15 residues long. The CDR3 region is CASSLPWTVGGELFF. DNA of the CDR3: TGTGCCAGCAGCTTGCCGTGGACGGTGGGGGGGGAGCTGTTTTTT.